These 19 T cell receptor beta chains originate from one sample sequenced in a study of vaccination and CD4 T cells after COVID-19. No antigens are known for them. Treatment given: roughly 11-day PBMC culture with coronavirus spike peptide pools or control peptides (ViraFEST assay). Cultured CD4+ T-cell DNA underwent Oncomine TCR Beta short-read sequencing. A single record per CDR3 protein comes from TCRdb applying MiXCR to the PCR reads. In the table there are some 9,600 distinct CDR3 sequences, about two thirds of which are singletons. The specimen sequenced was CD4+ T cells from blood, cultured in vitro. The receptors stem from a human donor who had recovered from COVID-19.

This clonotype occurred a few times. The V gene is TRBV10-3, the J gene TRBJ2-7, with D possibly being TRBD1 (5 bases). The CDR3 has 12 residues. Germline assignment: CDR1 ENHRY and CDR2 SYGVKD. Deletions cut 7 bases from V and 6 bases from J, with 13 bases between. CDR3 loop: CAIKTGPSEQYF. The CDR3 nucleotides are TGTGCCATCAAAACAGGTCCGAGCGAGCAGTACTTC.

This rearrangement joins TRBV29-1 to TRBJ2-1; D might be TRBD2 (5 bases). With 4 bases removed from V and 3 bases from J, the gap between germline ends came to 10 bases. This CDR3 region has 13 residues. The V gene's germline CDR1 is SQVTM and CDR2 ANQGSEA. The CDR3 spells CSVAPGFYNEQFF. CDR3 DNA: TGCAGCGTTGCCCCGGGGTTCTACAATGAGCAGTTCTTC.

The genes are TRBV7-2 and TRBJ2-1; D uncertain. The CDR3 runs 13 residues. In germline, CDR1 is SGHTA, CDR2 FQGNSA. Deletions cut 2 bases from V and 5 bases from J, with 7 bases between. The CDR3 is CASSLRQNNEQFF. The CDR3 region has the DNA TGTGCCAGCAGCTTACGTCAAAACAATGAGCAGTTCTTC.

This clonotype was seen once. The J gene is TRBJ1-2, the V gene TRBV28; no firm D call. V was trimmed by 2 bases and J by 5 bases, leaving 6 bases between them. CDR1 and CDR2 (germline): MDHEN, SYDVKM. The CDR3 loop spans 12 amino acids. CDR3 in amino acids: CASSLHVYGYTF. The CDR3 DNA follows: TGTGCCAGCAGTTTACATGTTTATGGCTACACCTTC.

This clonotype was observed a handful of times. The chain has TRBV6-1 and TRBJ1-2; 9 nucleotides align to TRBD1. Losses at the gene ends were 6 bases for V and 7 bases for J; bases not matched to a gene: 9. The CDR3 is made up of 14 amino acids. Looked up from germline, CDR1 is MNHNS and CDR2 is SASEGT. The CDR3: CASSRGQGDGGYTF. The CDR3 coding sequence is TGTGCCAGCAGCCGGGGACAGGGCGACGGTGGCTACACCTTC.

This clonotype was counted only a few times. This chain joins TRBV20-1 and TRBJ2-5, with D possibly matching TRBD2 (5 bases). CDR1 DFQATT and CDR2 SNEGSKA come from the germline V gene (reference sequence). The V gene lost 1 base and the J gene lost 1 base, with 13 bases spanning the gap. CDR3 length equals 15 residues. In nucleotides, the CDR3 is TGCAGTGCTAGAGTAGCGACGAGCGGCCAAGAGACCCAGTACTTC. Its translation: CSARVATSGQETQYF.

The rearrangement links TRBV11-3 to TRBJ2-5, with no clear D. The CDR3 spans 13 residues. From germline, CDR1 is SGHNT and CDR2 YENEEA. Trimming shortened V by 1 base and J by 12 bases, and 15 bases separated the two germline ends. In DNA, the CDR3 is TGTGCCAGCAGCTTAGGTACCAGTATGGCGAAGTACTTC. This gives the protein CASSLGTSMAKYF.

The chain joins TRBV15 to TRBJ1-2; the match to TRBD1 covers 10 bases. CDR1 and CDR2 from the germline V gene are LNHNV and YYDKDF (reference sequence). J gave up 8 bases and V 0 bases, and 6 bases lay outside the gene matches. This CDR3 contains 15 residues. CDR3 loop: CATSRDDRGRSGYTF. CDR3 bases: TGTGCCACCAGCAGAGATGACAGGGGGCGGTCGGGCTACACCTTC.

The CDR3 loop is CASSLWGGGNSPLHF. The CDR3 coding sequence is TGTGCCAGCAGCTTATGGGGCGGTGGTAATTCACCCCTCCACTTT. The rearrangement links TRBV11-1 to TRBJ1-6, with a weak D call TRBD1 (5 bases). Trimming took 2 bases from V and 6 from J, leaving 11 bases between them. This CDR3 spans 15 amino acids. Germline V gene data show CDR1 as SGHAT and CDR2 as FQDESV (reference sequence).

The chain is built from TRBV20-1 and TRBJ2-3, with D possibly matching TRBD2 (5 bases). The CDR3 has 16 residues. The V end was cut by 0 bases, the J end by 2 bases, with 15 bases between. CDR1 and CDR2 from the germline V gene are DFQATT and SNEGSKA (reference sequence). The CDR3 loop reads CSARDPSRLITDTQYF. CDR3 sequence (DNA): TGCAGTGCTAGAGATCCTAGCCGCCTTATCACAGATACGCAGTATTTT.

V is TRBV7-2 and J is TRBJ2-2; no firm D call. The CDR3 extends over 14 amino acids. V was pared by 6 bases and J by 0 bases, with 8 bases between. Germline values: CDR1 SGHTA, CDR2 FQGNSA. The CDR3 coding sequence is TGTGCCAGCAGGTACCGGACGAACACCGGGGAGCTGTTTTTT. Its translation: CASRYRTNTGELFF.

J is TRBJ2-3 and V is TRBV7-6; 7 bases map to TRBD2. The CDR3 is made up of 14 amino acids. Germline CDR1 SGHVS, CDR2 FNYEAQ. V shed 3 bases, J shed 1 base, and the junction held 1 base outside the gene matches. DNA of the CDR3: TGTGCCAGCAGCTTGGCGGGGGGCACAGATACGCAGTATTTT. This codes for CASSLAGGTDTQYF.

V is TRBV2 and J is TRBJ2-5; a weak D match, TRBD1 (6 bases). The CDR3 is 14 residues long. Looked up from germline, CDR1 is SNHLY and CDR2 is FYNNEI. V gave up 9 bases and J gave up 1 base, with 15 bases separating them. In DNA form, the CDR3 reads TGTGCCAGTACTGGGCAGGGGCCCCAAGAGACCCAGTACTTC. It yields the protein CASTGQGPQETQYF.

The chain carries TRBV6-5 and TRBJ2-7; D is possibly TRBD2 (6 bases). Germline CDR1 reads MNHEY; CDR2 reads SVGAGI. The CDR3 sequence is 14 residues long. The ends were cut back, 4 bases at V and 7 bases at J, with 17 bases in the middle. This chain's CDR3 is CASSSLRGTREQYF. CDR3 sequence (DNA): TGTGCCAGCAGTTCCCTTCGGGGGACGCGGGAGCAGTACTTC.

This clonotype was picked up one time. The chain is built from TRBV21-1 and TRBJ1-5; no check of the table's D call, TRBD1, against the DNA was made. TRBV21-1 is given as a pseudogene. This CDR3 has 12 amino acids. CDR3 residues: CARQGDNQPQHF. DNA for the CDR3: TGTGCCAGACAGGGGGACAATCAGCCCCAGCATTTT.

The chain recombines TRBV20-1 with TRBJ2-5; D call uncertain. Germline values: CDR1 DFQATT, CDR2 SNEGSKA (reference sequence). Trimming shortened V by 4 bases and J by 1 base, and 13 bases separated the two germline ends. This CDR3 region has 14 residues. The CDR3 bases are TGCAGTGCTATTGACGACCTAGTCCAAGAGACCCAGTACTTC. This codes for CSAIDDLVQETQYF.

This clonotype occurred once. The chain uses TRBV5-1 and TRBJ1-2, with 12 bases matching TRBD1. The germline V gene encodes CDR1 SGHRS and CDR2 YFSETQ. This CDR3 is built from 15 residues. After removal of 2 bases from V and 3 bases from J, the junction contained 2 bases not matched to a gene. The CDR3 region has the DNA TGCGCCAGCAGCTTCGGGACAGGGGGCGACTATGGCTACACCTTC. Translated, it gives CASSFGTGGDYGYTF.

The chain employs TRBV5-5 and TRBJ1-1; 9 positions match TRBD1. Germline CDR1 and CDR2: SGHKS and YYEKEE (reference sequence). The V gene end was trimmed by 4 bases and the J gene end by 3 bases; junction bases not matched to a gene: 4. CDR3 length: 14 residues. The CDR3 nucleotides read TGTGCCAGCAGCCCCCGACAGGGGGACACTGAAGCTTTCTTT. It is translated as CASSPRQGDTEAFF. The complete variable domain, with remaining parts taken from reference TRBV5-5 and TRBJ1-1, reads DAGVTQSPTHLIKTRGQQVTLRCSPISGHKSVSWYQQVLGQGPQFIFQYYEKEERGRGNFPDRFSARQFPNYSSELNVNALLLGDSALYLCASSPRQGDTEAFFGQGTRLTVV.

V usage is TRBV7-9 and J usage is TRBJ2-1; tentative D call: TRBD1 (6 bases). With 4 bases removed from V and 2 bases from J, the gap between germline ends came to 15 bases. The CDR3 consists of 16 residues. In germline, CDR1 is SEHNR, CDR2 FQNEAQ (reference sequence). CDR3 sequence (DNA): TGTGCCAGCAGCTCCAGACAGGCTGCTGCCTACAATGAGCAGTTCTTC. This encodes CASSSRQAAAYNEQFF.